Below are 10 T cell receptor beta chains sequenced from a single sample in a study of control samples from healthy donors and cancer patients. The method was immunoSEQ multiplex PCR; TCRdb's version includes in-frame clones alone and lacks a portion of them. Seen here are roughly 25,000 clones, roughly 90% observed once, and the top ten hold roughly 12%. The sample comprised PBMCs. The source of these receptors is a man between 45 and 60 years old with lung cancer.

The chain is built from TRBV19 and TRBJ1-1; D remains ambiguous. The ends were cut back, 5 bases at V and 0 bases at J, with 10 bases in the middle. Germline loops: CDR1 LNHDA, CDR2 SQIVND (reference sequence). The CDR3 is 14 residues long. The chain's CDR3 is CASSLTPMNTEAFF. The CDR3 region has the DNA TGTGCCAGTAGTTTGACACCCATGAACACTGAAGCTTTCTTT.

This rearrangement joins TRBV7-6 to TRBJ2-2; 7 bases agree with TRBD1. Germline CDR1 and CDR2: SGHVS and FNYEAQ. CDR3 length: 15 amino acids. V lost 5 bases, J lost 4 bases, and 7 bases stayed unmatched. CDR3 residues: CASSPLDRATGELFF. CDR3 bases: TGTGCCAGCAGCCCCCTTGACAGGGCCACCGGGGAGCTGTTTTTT.

The rearrangement joins TRBV6-2 or TRBV6-3 to TRBJ1-2, with D uncertain. The CDR3 contains 14 residues. Germline assignment: CDR1 MNHEY and CDR2 SVGEGT. The V and J ends lost 2 bases and 0 bases respectively, with 7 bases between them. Here the CDR3 DNA reads TGTGCCAGCAGTTACGTCCAGCCTAACTATGGCTACACCTTC. Translation: CASSYVQPNYGYTF.

V and J are TRBV18 and TRBJ1-5; unclear D gene. This CDR3 has 15 amino acids. V lost 1 base, J lost 0 bases, and 7 bases lay in between. Germline lookup yields CDR1 KGHSH and CDR2 LQKENI. Written as DNA, the CDR3 is TGTGCCAGCTCACCACTGAAGAATAGCAATCAGCCCCAGCATTTT. It codes for CASSPLKNSNQPQHF.

The rearrangement joins TRBV6-5 to TRBJ2-1; no clear D. CDR1 MNHEY and CDR2 SVGAGI come from the germline V gene. Trimming took 3 bases from V and 4 from J, leaving 13 bases between them. The CDR3 loop spans 15 amino acids. The CDR3 bases are TGTGCCAGCAGTTATGAAGGGAACCAATACAATGAGCAGTTCTTC. Amino acids: CASSYEGNQYNEQFF.

This clone was found a few times. The rearrangement uses TRBV5-1 and TRBJ1-6; no reliable D call. CDR1 is SGHRS and CDR2 is YFSETQ in the germline V gene. Trimming shortened V by 0 bases and J by 5 bases, and 6 bases separated the two germline ends. There are 14 residues in the CDR3. The CDR3 region has the DNA TGCGCCAGCAGCTTGGACAGTAATAATTCACCCCTCCACTTT. This encodes CASSLDSNNSPLHF.

The gene calls are TRBV12-3 or TRBV12-4 and TRBJ2-5; TRBD2 matches at 7 bases. V lost 5 bases and J lost 7; bases outside the gene matches: 7. The CDR3 has 13 residues. CDR3 amino acids: CASSPRVAGTQYF. As DNA, the CDR3 is TGTGCCAGCAGTCCCCGGGTAGCGGGGACCCAGTACTTC.

This chain uses TRBV6-5 with TRBJ2-2; D not certain. V lost 9 bases and J lost 0, with 11 bases in between. CDR3 length: 14 residues. Per the germline V gene, CDR1 is MNHEY and CDR2 is SVGAGI. This CDR3 is CASFRAANTGELFF. The CDR3 coding sequence is TGTGCCAGTTTCCGGGCCGCGAACACCGGGGAGCTGTTTTTT.

The V and J genes are TRBV7-6 and TRBJ2-2, with unresolved D. V gave up 1 base and J gave up 0 bases, with 9 bases separating them. In germline, CDR1 is SGHVS, CDR2 FNYEAQ. This CDR3 is built from 16 residues. The CDR3: CASSLEGVANTGELFF. The CDR3 DNA is TGTGCCAGCAGCTTAGAGGGCGTCGCGAACACCGGGGAGCTGTTTTTT.

The rearrangement links TRBV12-3 or TRBV12-4 to TRBJ2-3; perhaps D is TRBD1 or TRBD2 (6 bases each). V lost 8 bases, J lost 9 bases, and 12 bases lay in between. This CDR3 is built from 11 residues. Here the CDR3 DNA reads TGTGCCAGCCGCGGAGGGGGGACGCAGTATTTT. It translates to CASRGGGTQYF.